Each of the 18 T cell receptor beta chains below was sequenced from the same sample in a study of T cell clonotyping in hematopoietic cell transplantation. TCRdb's table, derived via immunoSEQ multiplex PCR, lists solely in-frame clones and lacks some. The sample includes about 4,400 clones, under 20% of them seen just once. Sequencing was performed on PBMCs, taken 180 days after allogeneic stem cell transplant. These receptors were obtained from a male patient in his late teens or twenties who had an allogeneic stem cell transplant, so the T cells may come from the graft donor. Some clones in this sample may be carry-over from other donors' samples.

This rearrangement joins TRBV5-1 to TRBJ2-6; D remains unclear. CDR3 length: 16 amino acids. V was cut by 0 bases and J by 1 base, with 8 bases left in between. In germline, CDR1 is SGHRS, CDR2 YFSETQ. The CDR3 loop is CASSLEFDSGANVLTF. The CDR3 region has the DNA TGCGCCAGCAGCTTGGAGTTTGATTCTGGGGCCAACGTCCTGACTTTC.

The rearrangement links TRBV6-5 to TRBJ1-1; D unresolved. This CDR3 is 14 amino acids long. Germline CDR1 and CDR2: MNHEY and SVGAGI. V lost 0 bases and J lost 4, with 9 bases in between. CDR3: CASSYSYGSTEAFF. DNA of the CDR3: TGTGCCAGCAGTTACTCGTACGGTTCCACTGAAGCTTTCTTT.

This clone was picked up a small number of times. This rearrangement joins TRBV7-6 to TRBJ1-6; no firm D call. CDR3 length: 16 amino acids. V was pared by 5 bases and J by 7 bases, with 18 bases between. Germline values: CDR1 SGHVS, CDR2 FNYEAQ. The CDR3: CASSLLKAGPNSPLHF. CDR3 nucleotides: TGTGCCAGCAGCCTATTGAAAGCGGGCCCAAATTCACCCCTCCACTTT.

The V call is TRBV30, the J call TRBJ2-3; possibly TRBD2 for D (5 bases). V shed 7 bases and J shed 4 bases, with 15 bases lying between them. The CDR3 extends over 13 amino acids. CDR1 is GTSNPN, CDR2 SVGIG, per germline (reference sequence). CDR3 sequence (DNA): TGTGCCTATCGTAGGTCCGGGGCAGATACGCAGTATTTT. Translating it yields CAYRRSGADTQYF.

The chain uses TRBV25-1 and TRBJ2-5; TRBD1 aligns across 9 bases. There are 16 residues in the CDR3. The germline CDR1 and CDR2 sequences are MGHDK and SYGVNS. With 3 bases clipped from V and 2 bases from J, the junction kept 7 bases outside the gene matches. The CDR3 loop reads CASSEAGTGTQETQYF. The CDR3 DNA follows: TGTGCCAGCAGTGAGGCCGGGACAGGGACGCAAGAGACCCAGTACTTC.

The sample holds a few counts of this clone. This rearrangement joins TRBV25-1 to TRBJ1-2; 11 nucleotides line up with TRBD1. The CDR3 is made up of 15 amino acids. Germline assignment: CDR1 MGHDK and CDR2 SYGVNS. V was pared by 3 bases and J by 3 bases, with 3 bases of the junction left unmatched. The CDR3 loop reads CASSEGQGDYYGYTF. CDR3 DNA sequence: TGTGCCAGCAGTGAGGGACAGGGGGATTACTATGGCTACACCTTC.

V and J are TRBV9 and TRBJ1-6, with D perhaps TRBD1 (5 bases). Germline V gene lookup returns CDR1 SGDLS and CDR2 YYNGEE. V lost 0 bases, J lost 13 bases, and 20 bases lay in between. This CDR3 has 16 residues. The CDR3 sequence is CASSVGQGESPVPLHF. The DNA of the CDR3 is TGTGCCAGCAGCGTAGGGCAGGGTGAGTCGCCGGTGCCCCTCCACTTT.

The V call is TRBV2, the J call TRBJ1-6; 8 positions match TRBD1. V lost 5 bases to trimming and J lost 7 bases; unmatched junction nucleotides: 7. Germline CDR1 is SNHLY and CDR2 is FYNNEI. This CDR3 is 15 amino acids long. CDR3 in DNA: TGTGCCAGCAGTTGGGGACAGGCTTCCAATTCACCCCTCCACTTT. Its translation is CASSWGQASNSPLHF.

The chain recombines TRBV5-6 with TRBJ2-2; D is ambiguous. The V end was cut by 0 bases, the J end by 1 base, with 4 bases between. The CDR3 spans 14 residues. The V gene's germline CDR1 is SGHDT and CDR2 YYEEEE. The CDR3, as DNA: TGTGCCAGCAGCTTGGTGGAGAACACCGGGGAGCTGTTTTTT. Its protein is CASSLVENTGELFF.

The sample holds a few counts of this clone. The rearrangement uses TRBV6-5 and TRBJ1-4; no definite D call. V lost 5 bases, J lost 7 bases, and 17 bases lay in between. CDR1 MNHEY and CDR2 SVGAGI come from the germline V gene. The CDR3 sequence is 15 residues long. CDR3 nucleotide sequence: TGTGCCAGCAGTGTTCAGGTAGGGCTGGGTGAAAAACTGTTTTTT. It encodes CASSVQVGLGEKLFF.

This clone was counted between two and nine times. This chain joins TRBV25-1 and TRBJ2-5; 10 bases match TRBD1. The CDR3 sequence is 13 residues long. Unmatched junction bases numbered 3, after V lost 6 bases and J lost 5 bases. Germline CDR1 and CDR2: MGHDK and SYGVNS. Here the CDR3 DNA reads TGTGCCAGCAGGACAGGGGGCGAGGAGACCCAGTACTTC. Translated: CASRTGGEETQYF.

The chain links TRBV30 to TRBJ1-1; D possibly corresponds to TRBD1 (6 bases). This CDR3 has 12 amino acids. V was shortened by 7 bases and J by 5 bases, with 14 bases between the two germline ends. The germline V gene has CDR1 GTSNPN and CDR2 SVGIG (reference sequence). The CDR3, as DNA: TGTGCCTCACACAGGGATTTGACTGAAGCTTTCTTT. Its translation: CASHRDLTEAFF. The full variable domain, its missing parts supplied by reference TRBV30 and TRBJ1-1, is SQTIHQWPATLVQPVGSPLSLECTVEGTSNPNLYWYRQAAGRGLQLLFYSVGIGQISSEVPQNLSASRPQDRQFILSSKKLLLSDSGFYLCASHRDLTEAFFGQGTRLTVV.

This clone has a handful of counts. The chain combines TRBV7-6 with TRBJ2-7; 10 bases agree with TRBD2. Germline V gene lookup returns CDR1 SGHVS and CDR2 FNYEAQ. This CDR3 has 15 amino acids. With 1 base clipped from V and 3 bases from J, the junction kept 3 bases outside the gene matches. The chain's CDR3 is CASSLEASGSYEQYF. CDR3 in DNA: TGTGCCAGCAGCTTAGAGGCTAGCGGGAGCTACGAGCAGTACTTC.

This clone has just a few counts. The rearrangement links TRBV20-1 to TRBJ1-1, with D uncertain. The CDR3 runs 10 residues. Germline V gene data show CDR1 as DFQATT and CDR2 as SNEGSKA (reference sequence). The V and J ends lost 4 bases and 7 bases respectively, with 7 bases between them. CDR3 in amino acids: CSAKKGEAFF. DNA for the CDR3: TGCAGTGCTAAGAAGGGTGAAGCTTTCTTT.

J is TRBJ2-5 and V is TRBV5-1; a weak D match, TRBD2 (5 bases). This CDR3 spans 14 amino acids. V lost 0 bases, J lost 7 bases, and 13 bases lay in between. Germline V gene lookup returns CDR1 SGHRS and CDR2 YFSETQ. The CDR3 sequence: CASSLGQLDGTQYF. The CDR3 DNA is TGCGCCAGCAGCTTGGGGCAACTAGATGGGACCCAGTACTTC.

The sample holds a few counts of this clone. The J gene is TRBJ1-2, the V gene TRBV30; tentatively, D is TRBD1 (6 bases). V lost 6 bases and J 7 bases, leaving 12 bases between the germline ends. The CDR3 loop spans 11 amino acids. Per the germline V gene, CDR1 is GTSNPN and CDR2 is SVGIG (reference sequence). The CDR3 sequence: CACKQGGGYTF. The CDR3 DNA sequence: TGTGCCTGCAAACAGGGTGGTGGCTACACCTTC.

CDR3 amino acids: CASSQRLARVRTGELFF. DNA of the CDR3: TGCGCCAGCAGCCAACGTCTAGCGAGAGTAAGGACCGGGGAGCTGTTTTTT. This rearrangement joins TRBV4-1 to TRBJ2-2, with D perhaps TRBD2 (6 bases). V lost 2 bases and J 5 bases, leaving 18 bases between the germline ends. The germline V gene has CDR1 MGHRA and CDR2 YSYEKL. The CDR3 has 17 amino acids.

In nucleotides, the CDR3 is TGTGCCTGGAGTGGAACAACGGTCGGGACAGGGGTCTACGAGCAGTACTTC. Translated, it gives CAWSGTTVGTGVYEQYF. The rearrangement joins TRBV30 to TRBJ2-7; 10 nucleotides align to TRBD1. After removal of 1 base from V and 3 bases from J, the junction contained 12 bases not matched to a gene. In germline, CDR1 is GTSNPN, CDR2 SVGIG (reference sequence). CDR3 length: 17 amino acids.